This paragraph reports one T cell receptor beta chain. Produced via immunoSEQ multiplex PCR; TCRdb's table is partial and in-frame only. The data hold approximately 160,000 clones, with around 90% observed a single time. The CDR3 spans 16 residues. Germline CDR1 is MNHEY and CDR2 is SMNVEV (reference sequence). With 3 bases clipped from V and 5 bases from J, the junction kept 9 bases outside the gene matches. This record comes from a study of cytomegalovirus exposure and HLA in healthy donors. Sequencing was carried out using PBMCs. This rearrangement joins TRBV27 to TRBJ2-1; 8 bases fit TRBD1. The TCR comes from a woman aged 18-29 years in good health and CMV-seropositive. The CDR3: CASSFRPGQANNEQFF. CDR3 in DNA: TGTGCCAGCAGTTTTCGGCCGGGACAGGCAAACAATGAGCAGTTCTTC.